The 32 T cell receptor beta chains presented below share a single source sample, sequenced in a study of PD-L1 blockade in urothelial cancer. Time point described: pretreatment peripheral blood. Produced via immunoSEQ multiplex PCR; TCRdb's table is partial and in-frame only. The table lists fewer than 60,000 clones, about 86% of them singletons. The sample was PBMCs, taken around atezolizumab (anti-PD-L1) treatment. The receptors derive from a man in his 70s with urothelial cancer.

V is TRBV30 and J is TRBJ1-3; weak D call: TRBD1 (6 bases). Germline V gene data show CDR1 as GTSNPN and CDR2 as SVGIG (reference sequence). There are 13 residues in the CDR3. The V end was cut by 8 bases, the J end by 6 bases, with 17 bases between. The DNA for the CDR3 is TGTGCCATCTCAGGGGCAGGGGAAAACACCATATATTTT. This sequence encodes CAISGAGENTIYF.

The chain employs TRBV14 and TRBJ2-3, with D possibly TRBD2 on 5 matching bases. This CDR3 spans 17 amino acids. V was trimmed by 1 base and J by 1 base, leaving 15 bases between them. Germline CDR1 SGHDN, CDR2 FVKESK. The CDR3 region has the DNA TGTGCCAGCAGCCAAGGGACTCGTGGTCGAGGCACAGATACGCAGTATTTT. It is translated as CASSQGTRGRGTDTQYF.

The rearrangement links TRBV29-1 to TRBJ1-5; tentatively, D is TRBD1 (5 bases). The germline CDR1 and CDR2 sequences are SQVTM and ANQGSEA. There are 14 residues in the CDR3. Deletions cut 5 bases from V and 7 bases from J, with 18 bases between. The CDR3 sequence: CSVTGLLPGQPQHF. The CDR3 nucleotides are TGCAGCGTTACGGGACTCCTACCGGGGCAGCCCCAGCATTTT.

In nucleotides, the CDR3 is TGTGCCAGCAGCACAGACAGGTGGTCAGATACGCAGTATTTT. Translating it yields CASSTDRWSDTQYF. The genes are TRBV7-3 and TRBJ2-3; possible D gene TRBD1, 6 bases. V was pared by 5 bases and J by 4 bases, with 13 bases between. The CDR3 sequence is 14 residues long. CDR1 and CDR2 (germline): SGHTA, FQGTGA.

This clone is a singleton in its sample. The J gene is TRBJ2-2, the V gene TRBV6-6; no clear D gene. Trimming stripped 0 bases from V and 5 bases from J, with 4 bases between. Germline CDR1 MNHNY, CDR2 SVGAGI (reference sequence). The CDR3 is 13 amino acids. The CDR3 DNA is TGTGCCAGCAGTTACTCCGGGACCGGGGAGCTGTTTTTT. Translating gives CASSYSGTGELFF.

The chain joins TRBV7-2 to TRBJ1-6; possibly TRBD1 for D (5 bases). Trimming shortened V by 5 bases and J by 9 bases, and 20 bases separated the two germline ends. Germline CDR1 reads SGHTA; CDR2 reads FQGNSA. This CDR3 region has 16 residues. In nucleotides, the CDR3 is TGTGCCAGCAGCCGTCTCGGGCCGGGGAGGGGTTCACCCCTCCACTTT. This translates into CASSRLGPGRGSPLHF.

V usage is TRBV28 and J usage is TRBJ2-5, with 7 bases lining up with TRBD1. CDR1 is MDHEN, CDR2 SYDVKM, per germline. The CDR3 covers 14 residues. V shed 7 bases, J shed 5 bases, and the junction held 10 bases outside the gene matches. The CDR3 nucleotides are TGTGCCAGCAAGAGACAGGGAAGTAGTGAGACCCAGTACTTC. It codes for CASKRQGSSETQYF.

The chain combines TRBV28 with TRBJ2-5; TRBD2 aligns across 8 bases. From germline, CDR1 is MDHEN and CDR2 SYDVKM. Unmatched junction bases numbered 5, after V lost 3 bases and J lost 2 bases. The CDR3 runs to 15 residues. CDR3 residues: CASSFLREEQETQYF. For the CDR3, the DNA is TGTGCCAGCAGTTTTTTGCGGGAGGAACAAGAGACCCAGTACTTC.

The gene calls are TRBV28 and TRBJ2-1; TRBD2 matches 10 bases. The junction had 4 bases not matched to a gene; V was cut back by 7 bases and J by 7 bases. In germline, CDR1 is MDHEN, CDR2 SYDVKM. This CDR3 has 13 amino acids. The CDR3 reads CASTSGRGNEQFF. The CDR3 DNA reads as TGTGCCAGCACCAGCGGGAGGGGGAATGAGCAGTTCTTC.

The CDR3: CASSFPGEGNEQFF. The CDR3 bases are TGTGCCAGCAGCTTCCCGGGAGAGGGCAATGAGCAGTTCTTC. The chain employs TRBV13 and TRBJ2-1; possibly TRBD2 for D (6 bases). The CDR3 has 14 amino acids. Per the germline V gene, CDR1 is PRHDT and CDR2 is FYEKMQ (reference sequence). V shed 3 bases and J shed 6 bases, with 12 bases lying between them.

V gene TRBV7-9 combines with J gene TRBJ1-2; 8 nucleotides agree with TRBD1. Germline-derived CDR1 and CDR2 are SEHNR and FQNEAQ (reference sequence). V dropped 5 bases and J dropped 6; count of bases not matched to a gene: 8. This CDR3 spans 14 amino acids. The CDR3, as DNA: TGTGCCAGCAGCCCAAGGACAGGGTTCGATGGCTACACCTTC. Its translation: CASSPRTGFDGYTF. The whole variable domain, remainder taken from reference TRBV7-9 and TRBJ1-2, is DTGVSQNPRHKITKRGQNVTFRCDPISEHNRLYWYRQTLGQGPEFLTYFQNEAQLEKSRLLSDRFSAERPKGSFSTLEIQRTEQGDSAMYLCASSPRTGFDGYTFGSGTRLTVV.

This CDR3 reads CASRIGPGGNEKLFF. In DNA, the CDR3 is TGTGCCAGCAGGATAGGTCCAGGGGGAAATGAAAAACTGTTTTTT. This chain uses TRBV7-2 with TRBJ1-4; 7 bases are a match to TRBD1. The CDR3 is 15 amino acids. Trimming took 6 bases from V and 5 from J; bases not matched to a gene: 9. CDR1 is SGHTA, CDR2 FQGNSA, per germline.

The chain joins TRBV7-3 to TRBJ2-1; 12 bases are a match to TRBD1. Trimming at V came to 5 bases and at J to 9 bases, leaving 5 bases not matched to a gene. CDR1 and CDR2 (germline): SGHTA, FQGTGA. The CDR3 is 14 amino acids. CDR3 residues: CASSRDRGQSEQFF. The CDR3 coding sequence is TGTGCCAGCAGCCGGGACAGGGGGCAGAGTGAGCAGTTCTTC.

The CDR3 here is CASGVLRAGELFF. The CDR3 DNA follows: TGTGCCAGCGGCGTCCTCAGGGCCGGGGAGCTGTTTTTT. The J gene is TRBJ2-2, the V gene TRBV6-1, with D possibly TRBD1 on 5 matching bases. V lost 8 bases, J lost 6 bases, and 13 bases lay in between. This CDR3 has 13 amino acids. Germline V gene data show CDR1 as MNHNS and CDR2 as SASEGT.

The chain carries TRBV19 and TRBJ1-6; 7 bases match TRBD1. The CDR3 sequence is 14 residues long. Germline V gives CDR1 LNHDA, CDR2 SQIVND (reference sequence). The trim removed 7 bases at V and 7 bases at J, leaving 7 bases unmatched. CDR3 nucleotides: TGTGCCAGTACTGAACAGGGGAACAATTCACCCCTCCACTTT. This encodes CASTEQGNNSPLHF.

The CDR3 DNA follows: TGTGCCAGCAGCAGCGAAAGTAATTCACCCCTCCACTTT. It translates to CASSSESNSPLHF. The chain carries TRBV9 and TRBJ1-6; D ambiguous. The CDR3 is made up of 13 amino acids. Trimming took off 4 bases at V and 6 bases at J, with 8 bases between the two ends. The V gene's germline CDR1 is SGDLS and CDR2 YYNGEE.

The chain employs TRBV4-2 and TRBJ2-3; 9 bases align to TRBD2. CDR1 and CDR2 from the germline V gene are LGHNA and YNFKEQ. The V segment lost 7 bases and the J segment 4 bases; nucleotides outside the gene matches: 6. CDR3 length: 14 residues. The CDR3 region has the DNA TGTGCCAGCACCCTCGGACTAGCGTCAGATACGCAGTATTTT. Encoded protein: CASTLGLASDTQYF.

CDR3 DNA: TGCGCCAGCAGCTTGGAAGCGAGAGACACCGGGGAGCTGTTTTTT. Its protein is CASSLEARDTGELFF. The chain joins TRBV5-1 to TRBJ2-2; D unresolved. The germline V gene has CDR1 SGHRS and CDR2 YFSETQ. The CDR3 runs 15 residues. The ends were cut back, 0 bases at V and 3 bases at J, with 9 bases in the middle.

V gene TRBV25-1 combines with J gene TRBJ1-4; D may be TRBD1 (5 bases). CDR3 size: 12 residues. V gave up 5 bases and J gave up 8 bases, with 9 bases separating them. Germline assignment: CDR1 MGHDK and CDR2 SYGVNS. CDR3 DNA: TGTGCCAGCAGTCGAACAGGCGAAAAACTGTTTTTT. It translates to CASSRTGEKLFF.

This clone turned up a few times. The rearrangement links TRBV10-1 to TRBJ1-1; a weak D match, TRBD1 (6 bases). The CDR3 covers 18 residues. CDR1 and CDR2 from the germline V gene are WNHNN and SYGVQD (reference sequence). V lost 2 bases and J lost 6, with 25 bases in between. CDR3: CASSETPSGVPEGAEAFF. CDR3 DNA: TGCGCCAGCAGTGAGACCCCTTCAGGGGTCCCCGAGGGGGCTGAAGCTTTCTTT.

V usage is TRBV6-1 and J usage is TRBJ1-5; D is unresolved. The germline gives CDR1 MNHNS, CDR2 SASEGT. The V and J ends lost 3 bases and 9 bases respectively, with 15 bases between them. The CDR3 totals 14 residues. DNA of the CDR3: TGTGCCAGCAGTGATGGGTCGGGGATTTGGCCCCAGCATTTT. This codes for CASSDGSGIWPQHF.

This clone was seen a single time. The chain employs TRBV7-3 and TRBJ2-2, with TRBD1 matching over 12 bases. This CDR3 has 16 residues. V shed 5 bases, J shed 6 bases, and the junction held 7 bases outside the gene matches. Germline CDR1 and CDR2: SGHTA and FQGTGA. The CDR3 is CASSQMGQGASGELFF. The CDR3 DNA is TGTGCCAGCAGCCAAATGGGACAGGGGGCCTCCGGGGAGCTGTTTTTT.

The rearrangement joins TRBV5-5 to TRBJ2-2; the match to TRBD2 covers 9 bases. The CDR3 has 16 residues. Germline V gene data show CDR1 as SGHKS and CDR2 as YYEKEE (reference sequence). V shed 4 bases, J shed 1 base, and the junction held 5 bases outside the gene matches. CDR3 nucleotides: TGTGCCAGCAGCGTCCTAGCGGGGCAGAACACCGGGGAGCTGTTTTTT. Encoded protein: CASSVLAGQNTGELFF.

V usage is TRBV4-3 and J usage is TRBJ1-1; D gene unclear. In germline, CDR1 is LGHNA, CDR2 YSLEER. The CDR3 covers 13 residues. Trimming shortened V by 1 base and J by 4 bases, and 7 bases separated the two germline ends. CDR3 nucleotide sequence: TGCGCCAGCAGCCAAGTGGAGGGCACTGAAGCTTTCTTT. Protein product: CASSQVEGTEAFF.

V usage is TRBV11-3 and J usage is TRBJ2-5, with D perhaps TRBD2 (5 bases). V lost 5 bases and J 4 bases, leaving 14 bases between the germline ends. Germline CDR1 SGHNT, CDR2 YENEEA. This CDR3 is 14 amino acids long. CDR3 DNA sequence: TGTGCCAGCAGCCCAGTCGGGATAGGAGAGACCCAGTACTTC. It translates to CASSPVGIGETQYF.

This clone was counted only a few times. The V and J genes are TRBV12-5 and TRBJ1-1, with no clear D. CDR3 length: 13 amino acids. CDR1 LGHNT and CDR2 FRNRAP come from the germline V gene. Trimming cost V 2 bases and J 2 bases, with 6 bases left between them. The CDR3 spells CASGLNSNTEAFF. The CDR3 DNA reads TGTGCTAGTGGTTTGAACAGCAACACTGAAGCTTTCTTT.

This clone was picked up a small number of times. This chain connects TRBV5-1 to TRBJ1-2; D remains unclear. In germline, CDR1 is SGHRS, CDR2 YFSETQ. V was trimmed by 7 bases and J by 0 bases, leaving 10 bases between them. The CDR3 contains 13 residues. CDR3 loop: CASGQDPNYGYTF. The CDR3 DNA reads TGCGCCAGCGGGCAGGATCCTAACTATGGCTACACCTTC. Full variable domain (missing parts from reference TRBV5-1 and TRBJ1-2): KAGVTQTPRYLIKTRGQQVTLSCSPISGHRSVSWYQQTPGQGLQFLFEYFSETQRNKGNFPGRFSGRQFSNSRSEMNVSTLELGDSALYLCASGQDPNYGYTFGSGTRLTVV.

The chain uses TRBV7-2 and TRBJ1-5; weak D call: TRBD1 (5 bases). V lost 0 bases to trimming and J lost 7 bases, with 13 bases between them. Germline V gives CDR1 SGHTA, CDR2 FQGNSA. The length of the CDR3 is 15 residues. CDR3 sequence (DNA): TGTGCCAGCAGCTTAGCTTTGGGGGAGGGGCAGCCCCAGCATTTT. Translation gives CASSLALGEGQPQHF.

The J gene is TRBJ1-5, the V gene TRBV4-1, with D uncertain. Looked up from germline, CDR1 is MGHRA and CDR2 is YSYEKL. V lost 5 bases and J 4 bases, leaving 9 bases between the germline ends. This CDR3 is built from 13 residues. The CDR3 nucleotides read TGCGCCAGCAGCAGTGCACAGAATCAGCCCCAGCATTTT. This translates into CASSSAQNQPQHF.

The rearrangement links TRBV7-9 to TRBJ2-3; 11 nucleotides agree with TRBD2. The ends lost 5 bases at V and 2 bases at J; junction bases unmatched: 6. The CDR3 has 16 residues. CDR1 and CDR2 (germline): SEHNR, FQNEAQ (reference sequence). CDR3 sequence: CASSLGTSGPTDTQYF. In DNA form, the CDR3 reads TGTGCCAGCAGCCTTGGGACTAGCGGCCCCACAGATACGCAGTATTTT.

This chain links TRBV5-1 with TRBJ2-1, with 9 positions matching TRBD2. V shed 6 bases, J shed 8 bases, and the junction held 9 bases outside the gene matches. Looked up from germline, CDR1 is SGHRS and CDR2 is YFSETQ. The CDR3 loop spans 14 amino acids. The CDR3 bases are TGCGCCAGCAACCCACTAGCGGGCAAGGATGAGCAGTTCTTC. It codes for CASNPLAGKDEQFF.

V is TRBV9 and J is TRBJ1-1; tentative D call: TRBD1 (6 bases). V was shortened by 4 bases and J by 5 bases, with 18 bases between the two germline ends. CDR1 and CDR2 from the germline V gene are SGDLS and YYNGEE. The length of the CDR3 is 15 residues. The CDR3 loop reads CASSPRTAGPTEAFF. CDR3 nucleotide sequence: TGTGCCAGCAGCCCTCGGACAGCGGGGCCAACTGAAGCTTTCTTT.